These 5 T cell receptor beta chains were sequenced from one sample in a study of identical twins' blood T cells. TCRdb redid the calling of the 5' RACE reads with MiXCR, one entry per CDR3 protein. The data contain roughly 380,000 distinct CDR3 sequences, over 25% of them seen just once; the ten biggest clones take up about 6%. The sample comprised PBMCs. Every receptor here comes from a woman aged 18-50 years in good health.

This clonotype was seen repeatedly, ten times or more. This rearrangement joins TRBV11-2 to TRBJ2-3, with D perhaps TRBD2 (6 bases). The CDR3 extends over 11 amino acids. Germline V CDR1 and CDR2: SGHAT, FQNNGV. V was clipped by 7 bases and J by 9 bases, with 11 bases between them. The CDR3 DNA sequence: TGTGCCAGCAACCGTGGGGGGACGCAGTATTTT. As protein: CASNRGGTQYF.

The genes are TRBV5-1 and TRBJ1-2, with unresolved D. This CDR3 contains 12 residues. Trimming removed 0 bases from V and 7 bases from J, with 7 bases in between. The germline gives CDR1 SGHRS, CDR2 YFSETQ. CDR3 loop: CASSLDYCGYTF. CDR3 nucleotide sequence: TGCGCCAGCAGCTTGGATTACTGTGGCTACACCTTC.

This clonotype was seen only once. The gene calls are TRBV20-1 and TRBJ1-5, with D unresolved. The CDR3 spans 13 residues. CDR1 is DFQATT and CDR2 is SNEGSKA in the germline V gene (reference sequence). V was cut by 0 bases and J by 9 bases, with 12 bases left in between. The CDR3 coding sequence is TGCAGTGCTAGAGACGGACTCATCGGGCCCCAGCATTTT. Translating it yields CSARDGLIGPQHF.

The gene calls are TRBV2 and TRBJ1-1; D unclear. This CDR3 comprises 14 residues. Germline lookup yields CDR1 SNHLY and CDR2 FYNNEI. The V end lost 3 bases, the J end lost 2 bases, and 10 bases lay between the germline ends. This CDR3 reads CASSETTANTEAFF. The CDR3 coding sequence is TGTGCCAGCAGTGAGACGACGGCCAACACTGAAGCTTTCTTT.

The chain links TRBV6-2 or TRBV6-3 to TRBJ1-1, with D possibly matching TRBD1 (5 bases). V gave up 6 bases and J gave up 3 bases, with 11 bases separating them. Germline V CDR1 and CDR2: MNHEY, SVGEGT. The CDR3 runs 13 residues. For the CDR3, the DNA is TGTGCCAGCAGGATTCAGGGTGACACTGAAGCTTTCTTT. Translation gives CASRIQGDTEAFF.